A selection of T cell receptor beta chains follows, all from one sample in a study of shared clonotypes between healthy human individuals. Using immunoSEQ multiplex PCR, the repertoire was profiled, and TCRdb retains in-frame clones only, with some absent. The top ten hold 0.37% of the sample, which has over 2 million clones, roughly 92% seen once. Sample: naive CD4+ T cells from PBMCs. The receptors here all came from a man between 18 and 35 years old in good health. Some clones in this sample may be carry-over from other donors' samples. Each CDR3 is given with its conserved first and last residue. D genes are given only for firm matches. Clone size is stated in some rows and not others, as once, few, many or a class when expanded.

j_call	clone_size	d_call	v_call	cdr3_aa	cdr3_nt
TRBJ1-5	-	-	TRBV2	CASRYSNQPQHF	TGTGCCAGCCGATATAGCAATCAGCCCCAGCATTTT
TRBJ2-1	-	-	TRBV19	CASSIGGLNEQFF	TGTGCCAGTAGTATAGGAGGGTTAAATGAGCAGTTCTTC
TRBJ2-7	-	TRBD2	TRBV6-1	CASKSQRENPYEQYF	TGTGCCAGCAAAAGCCAGCGGGAGAACCCCTACGAGCAGTACTTC
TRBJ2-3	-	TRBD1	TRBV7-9	CASSSQLTGQSTDTQYF	TGTGCCAGCAGCTCCCAACTCACGGGACAGAGCACAGATACGCAGTATTTT
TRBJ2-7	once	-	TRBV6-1	CASSDAGFYEQYF	TGTGCCAGCAGTGATGCTGGGTTCTACGAGCAGTACTTC
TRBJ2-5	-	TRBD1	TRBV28	CASSPLGIDRERQETQYF	TGTGCCAGCAGTCCCCTTGGTATTGACAGGGAAAGGCAAGAGACCCAGTACTTC
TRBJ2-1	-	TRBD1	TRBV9	CASSVGARTGNEQFF	TGTGCCAGCAGCGTAGGGGCCCGGACAGGCAATGAGCAGTTCTTC
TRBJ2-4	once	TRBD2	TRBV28	CASRTLLADKNIQYF	TGTGCCAGCAGGACCCTTCTAGCGGACAAAAACATTCAGTACTTC
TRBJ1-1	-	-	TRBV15	CATRRQIMNTEAFF	TGTGCCACCAGGAGACAGATCATGAACACTGAAGCTTTCTTT
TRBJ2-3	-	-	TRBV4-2	CASSRGESVVAADTQYF	TGTGCCAGCAGCCGCGGGGAGTCGGTAGTAGCGGCAGATACGCAGTATTTT
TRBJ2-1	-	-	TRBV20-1	CRPRRDNEQFF	TGCAGACCAAGGAGAGACAATGAGCAGTTCTTC
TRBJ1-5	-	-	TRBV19	CASSIIGGVNNQPQHF	TGTGCCAGTAGTATCATTGGGGGAGTGAATAATCAGCCCCAGCATTTT
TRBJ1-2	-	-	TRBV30	CAWLETGHFIF	TGTGCCTGGCTAGAGACGGGACATTTCATCTTC
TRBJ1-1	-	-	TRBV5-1	CASSLAIVWANTEAFF	TGCGCCAGCAGCTTAGCGATAGTTTGGGCGAACACTGAAGCTTTCTTT
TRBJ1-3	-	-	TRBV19	CASTERYSGNTIYF	TGTGCCAGTACAGAGCGATACTCTGGAAACACCATATATTTT
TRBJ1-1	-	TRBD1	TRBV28	CASRSPGGWDTEAFF	TGTGCCAGCAGATCACCAGGGGGCTGGGACACTGAAGCTTTCTTT
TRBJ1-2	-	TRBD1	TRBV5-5	CASSHGTGNYGYTF	TGTGCCAGCAGCCACGGGACAGGGAACTATGGCTACACCTTC
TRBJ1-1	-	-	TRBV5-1	CASSLEGVRTEAFF	TGCGCCAGCAGCTTGGAGGGAGTCCGGACTGAAGCTTTCTTT
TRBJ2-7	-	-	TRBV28	CASIETEGEQYF	TGTGCCAGCATCGAAACCGAGGGCGAGCAGTACTTC
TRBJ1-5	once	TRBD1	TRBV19	CASSIVLRTGPAQQPQHF	TGTGCCAGTAGTATAGTCCTCCGGACAGGCCCGGCCCAGCAGCCCCAGCATTTT
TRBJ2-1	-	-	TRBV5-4	CASSSGGDEQFF	TGTGCCAGCAGCTCCGGAGGGGATGAGCAGTTCTTC
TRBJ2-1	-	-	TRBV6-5	CASSYNRRANEQFF	TGTGCCAGCAGTTACAATAGGAGGGCCAATGAGCAGTTCTTC
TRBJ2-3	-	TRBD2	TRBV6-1	CASSEEVLAGKSTDTQYF	TGTGCCAGCAGTGAAGAGGTCCTAGCGGGAAAAAGCACAGATACGCAGTATTTT
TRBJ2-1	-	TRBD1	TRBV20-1	CSATDRDEQFF	TGCAGTGCAACGGACAGGGATGAGCAGTTCTTC
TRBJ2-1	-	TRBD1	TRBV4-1	CASSQARDRVKHNEQFF	TGCGCCAGCAGCCAAGCCCGGGACAGGGTGAAACACAATGAGCAGTTCTTC
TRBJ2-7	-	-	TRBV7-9	CASTNPTSGAGSYEQYF	TGTGCCAGCACCAACCCCACTAGTGGGGCTGGGTCCTACGAGCAGTACTTC
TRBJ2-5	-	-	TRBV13	CASSFEETQYF	TGTGCCAGCAGCTTCGAAGAGACCCAGTACTTC
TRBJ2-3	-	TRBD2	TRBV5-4	CASSSESGRGTDTQYF	TGTGCCAGCAGCAGTGAAAGCGGGAGGGGCACAGATACGCAGTATTTT
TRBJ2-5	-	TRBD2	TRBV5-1	CASSLRGLVLLETQYF	TGCGCCAGCAGCCTGCGGGGACTAGTGCTTTTGGAGACCCAGTACTTC
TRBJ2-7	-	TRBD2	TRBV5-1	CASTPGGATLFEQYF	TGCGCCAGCACCCCCGGGGGGGCCACTCTCTTCGAGCAGTACTTC
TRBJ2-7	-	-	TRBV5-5	CASSQTGTPTYEQYF	TGTGCCAGCAGCCAGACCGGGACTCCAACCTACGAGCAGTACTTC
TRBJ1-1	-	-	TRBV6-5	CASSYSAGTEAFF	TGTGCCAGCAGTTACTCAGCCGGCACTGAAGCTTTCTTT
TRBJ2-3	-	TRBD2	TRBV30	CAWSGYSGRGTDTQYF	TGTGCCTGGAGTGGGTATAGCGGGAGGGGCACAGATACGCAGTATTTT
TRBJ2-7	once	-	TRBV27	CASSQTPGSQQYF	TGTGCCAGCAGTCAAACCCCGGGCAGCCAACAGTACTTC
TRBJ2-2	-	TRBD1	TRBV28	CASSRGDRGAGELFF	TGTGCCAGCAGCCGCGGGGACAGGGGAGCCGGGGAGCTGTTTTTT
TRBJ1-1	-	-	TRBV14	CASSPSANTEAFF	TGTGCCAGCAGCCCCAGCGCGAACACTGAAGCTTTCTTT
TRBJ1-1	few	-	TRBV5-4	CASSPSANTEAFF	TGTGCCAGCAGCCCAAGCGCGAACACTGAAGCTTTCTTT
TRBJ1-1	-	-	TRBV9	CASSVGQRPAFF	TGTGCCAGCAGCGTAGGTCAACGCCCCGCTTTCTTT
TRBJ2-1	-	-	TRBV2	CASRRQTSANEQFF	TGTGCCAGCAGGAGACAGACTTCAGCCAATGAGCAGTTCTTC
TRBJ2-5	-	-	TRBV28	CASSYLRQTQYF	TGTGCCAGCAGCTACCTAAGGCAGACCCAGTACTTC
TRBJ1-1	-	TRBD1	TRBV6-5	CASRKTGVPIEAFF	TGTGCCAGCAGGAAGACAGGGGTACCAATTGAAGCTTTCTTT
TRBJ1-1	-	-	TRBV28	CASKISLQNTEAFF	TGTGCCAGCAAGATTTCACTCCAGAACACTGAAGCTTTCTTT